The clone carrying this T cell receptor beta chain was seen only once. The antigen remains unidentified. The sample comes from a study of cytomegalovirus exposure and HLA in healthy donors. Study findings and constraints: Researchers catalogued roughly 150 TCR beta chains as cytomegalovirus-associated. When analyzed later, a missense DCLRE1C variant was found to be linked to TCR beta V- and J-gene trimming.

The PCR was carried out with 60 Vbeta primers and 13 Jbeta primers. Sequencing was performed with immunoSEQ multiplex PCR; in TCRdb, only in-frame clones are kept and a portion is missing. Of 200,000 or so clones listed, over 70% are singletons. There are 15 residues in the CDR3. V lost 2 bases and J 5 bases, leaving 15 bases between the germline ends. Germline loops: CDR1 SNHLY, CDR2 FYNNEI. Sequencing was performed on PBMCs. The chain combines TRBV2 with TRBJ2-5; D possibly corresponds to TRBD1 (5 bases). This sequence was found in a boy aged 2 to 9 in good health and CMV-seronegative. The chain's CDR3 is CASSEPQGLWETQYF. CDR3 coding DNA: TGTGCCAGCAGTGAACCGCAGGGCCTCTGGGAGACCCAGTACTTC. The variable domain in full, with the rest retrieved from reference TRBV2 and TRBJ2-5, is EPEVTQTPSHQVTQMGQEVILRCVPISNHLYFYWYRQILGQKVEFLVSFYNNEISEKSEIFDDQFSVERPDGSNFTLKIRSTKLEDSAMYFCASSEPQGLWETQYFGPGTRLLVL.